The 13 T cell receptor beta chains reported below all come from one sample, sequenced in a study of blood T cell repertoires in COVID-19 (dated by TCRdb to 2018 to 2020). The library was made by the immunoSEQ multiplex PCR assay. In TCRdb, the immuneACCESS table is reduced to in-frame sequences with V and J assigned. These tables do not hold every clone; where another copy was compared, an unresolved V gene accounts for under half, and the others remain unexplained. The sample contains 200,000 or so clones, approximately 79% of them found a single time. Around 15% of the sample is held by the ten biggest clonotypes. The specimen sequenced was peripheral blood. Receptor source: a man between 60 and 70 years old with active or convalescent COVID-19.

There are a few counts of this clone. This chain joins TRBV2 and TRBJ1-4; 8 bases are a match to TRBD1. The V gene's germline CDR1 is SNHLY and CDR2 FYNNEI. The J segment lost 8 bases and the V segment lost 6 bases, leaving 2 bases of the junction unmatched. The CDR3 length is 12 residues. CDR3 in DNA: TGTGCCAGCAGGGACAGGGAGGAAAAACTGTTTTTT. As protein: CASRDREEKLFF.

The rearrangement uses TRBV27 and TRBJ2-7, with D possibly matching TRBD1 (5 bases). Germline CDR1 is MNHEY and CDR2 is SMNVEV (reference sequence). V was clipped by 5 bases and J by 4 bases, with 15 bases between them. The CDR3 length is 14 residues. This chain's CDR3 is CASSPQGSRYEQYF. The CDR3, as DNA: TGTGCCAGCAGTCCCCAGGGAAGCCGGTACGAGCAGTACTTC.

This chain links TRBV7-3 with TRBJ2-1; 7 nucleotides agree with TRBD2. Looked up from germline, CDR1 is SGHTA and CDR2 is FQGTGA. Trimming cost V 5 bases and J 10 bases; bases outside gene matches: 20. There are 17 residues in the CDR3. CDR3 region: CASSVPPGLAERGEQFF. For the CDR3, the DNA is TGTGCCAGCAGCGTACCACCCGGACTTGCCGAGCGGGGCGAGCAGTTCTTC.

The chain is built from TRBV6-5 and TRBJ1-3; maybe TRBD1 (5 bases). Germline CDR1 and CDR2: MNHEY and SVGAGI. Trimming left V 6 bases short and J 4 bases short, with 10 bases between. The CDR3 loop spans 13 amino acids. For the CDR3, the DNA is TGTGCCAGCAGACAAGGGGCAGGAAACACCATATATTTT. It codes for CASRQGAGNTIYF.

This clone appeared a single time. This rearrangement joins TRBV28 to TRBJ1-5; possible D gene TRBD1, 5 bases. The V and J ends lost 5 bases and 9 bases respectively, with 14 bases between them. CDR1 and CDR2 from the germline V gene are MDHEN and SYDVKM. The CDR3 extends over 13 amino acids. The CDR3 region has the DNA TGTGCCAGCAGTCAGACAGACCTCGGGCCCCAGCATTTT. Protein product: CASSQTDLGPQHF.

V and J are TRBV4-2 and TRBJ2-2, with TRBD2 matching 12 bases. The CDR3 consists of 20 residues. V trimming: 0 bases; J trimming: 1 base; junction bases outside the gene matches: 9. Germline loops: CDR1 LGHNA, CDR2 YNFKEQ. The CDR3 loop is CASSQDRGLAGGWNTGELFF. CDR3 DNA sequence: TGTGCCAGCAGCCAAGATAGGGGGCTAGCGGGAGGGTGGAACACCGGGGAGCTGTTTTTT.

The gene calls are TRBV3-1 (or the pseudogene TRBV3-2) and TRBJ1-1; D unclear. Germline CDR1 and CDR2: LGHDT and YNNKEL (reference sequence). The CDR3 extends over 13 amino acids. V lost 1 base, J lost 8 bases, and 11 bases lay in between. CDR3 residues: CASSQGRTREAFF. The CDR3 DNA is TGTGCCAGCAGCCAAGGGCGAACGCGGGAAGCTTTCTTT.

CDR3 nucleotide sequence: TGTGCCAGCATCCCGAGCCAGGGCTCCTACGAGCAGTACTTC. It yields the protein CASIPSQGSYEQYF. This sequence joins TRBV7-2 and TRBJ2-7, with a tentative D call TRBD1 (5 bases). The CDR3 has 14 amino acids. Germline values: CDR1 SGHTA, CDR2 FQGNSA. V lost 7 bases and J lost 0, with 13 bases in between.

CDR3 protein: CAWSVGGAPMGTEAFF. CDR3 DNA: TGTGCCTGGAGTGTAGGGGGGGCCCCGATGGGGACTGAAGCTTTCTTT. The chain carries TRBV30 and TRBJ1-1; maybe TRBD1 (6 bases). This CDR3 contains 16 residues. Germline CDR1 is GTSNPN and CDR2 is SVGIG (reference sequence). V lost 0 bases and J lost 5, with 19 bases in between.

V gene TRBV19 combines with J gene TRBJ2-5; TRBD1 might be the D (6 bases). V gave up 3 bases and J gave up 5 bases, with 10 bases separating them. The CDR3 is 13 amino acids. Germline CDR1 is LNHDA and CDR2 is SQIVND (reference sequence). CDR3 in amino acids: CASSMGARETQYF. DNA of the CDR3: TGTGCCAGTAGTATGGGGGCAAGGGAGACCCAGTACTTC. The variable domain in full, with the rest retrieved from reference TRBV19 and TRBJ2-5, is DGGITQSPKYLFRKEGQNVTLSCEQNLNHDAMYWYRQDPGQGLRLIYYSQIVNDFQKGDIAEGYSVSREKKESFPLTVTSAQKNPTAFYLCASSMGARETQYFGPGTRLLVL.

The DNA for the CDR3 is TGCGCCAGCAGCCAAGCGGCAGGGGGTGATCAGCCCCAGCATTTT. Residues: CASSQAAGGDQPQHF. The J gene is TRBJ1-5, the V gene TRBV4-3, with 7 bases lining up with TRBD1. V gave up 1 base and J gave up 5 bases; unmatched junction bases: 5. This CDR3 has 15 residues. Germline V CDR1 and CDR2: LGHNA, YSLEER.

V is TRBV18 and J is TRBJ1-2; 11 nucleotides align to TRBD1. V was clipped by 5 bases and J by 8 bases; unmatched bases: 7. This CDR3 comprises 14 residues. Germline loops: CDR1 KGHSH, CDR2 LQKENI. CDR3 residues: CASSLRDRGYGYTF. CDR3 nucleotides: TGTGCCAGCTCATTACGGGACAGGGGGTACGGCTACACCTTC.

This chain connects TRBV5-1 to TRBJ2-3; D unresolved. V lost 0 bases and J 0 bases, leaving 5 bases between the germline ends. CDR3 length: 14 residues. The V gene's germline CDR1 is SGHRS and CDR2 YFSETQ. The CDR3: CASSLVLSTDTQYF. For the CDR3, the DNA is TGCGCCAGCAGCTTGGTTCTCAGCACAGATACGCAGTATTTT.